Shown below are 14 T cell receptor beta chains from a single sample sequenced in a study of T cells in Graves' hyperthyroidism and ophthalmopathy. Template material for amplifying TCR beta CDR3 regions consisted of RNA transcripts. Using the HTBI primer set, a first-round RT-PCR was run on the TCR CDR3. TCRdb called the multiplex PCR reads again in MiXCR, with one record for every CDR3 protein. The sample consists of about 520,000 distinct CDR3 sequences, around 24% of them appearing once. Input material: blood. These TCRs come from a woman aged 25 to 39 with Graves' ophthalmopathy.

This clonotype was observed many times. This chain joins TRBV6-5 and TRBJ1-1, with D uncertain. V shed 4 bases and J shed 4 bases, with 7 bases lying between them. This CDR3 region has 12 residues. Germline V gene lookup returns CDR1 MNHEY and CDR2 SVGAGI. The CDR3 loop is CASSFRGTEAFF. In DNA, the CDR3 is TGTGCCAGCAGTTTTCGGGGCACTGAAGCTTTCTTT.

The chain joins TRBV6-1 to TRBJ1-5; D is uncertain. The CDR3 length is 15 residues. The germline V gene has CDR1 MNHNS and CDR2 SASEGT. Trimming cost V 3 bases and J 4 bases, with 13 bases left between them. CDR3 in DNA: TGTGCCAGCAGTGATGGTAGGGTAGGGAATCAGCCCCAGCATTTT. It codes for CASSDGRVGNQPQHF.

The table lists this clonotype with many counts. The genes are TRBV20-1 and TRBJ1-2; D possibly corresponds to TRBD1 (6 bases). The germline V gene has CDR1 DFQATT and CDR2 SNEGSKA (reference sequence). Trimming took off 1 base at V and 8 bases at J, with 17 bases between the two ends. The CDR3 totals 14 residues. The chain's CDR3 is CSARGKEGVKGYTF. CDR3 DNA: TGCAGTGCTAGAGGAAAGGAGGGGGTGAAAGGCTACACCTTC.

The chain is built from TRBV28 and TRBJ1-1; D might be TRBD1 (5 bases). V lost 3 bases to trimming and J lost 8 bases, with 13 bases between them. This CDR3 comprises 13 residues. CDR1 and CDR2 from the germline V gene are MDHEN and SYDVKM. The CDR3 region is CASSFRRKGEAFF. The CDR3 DNA reads as TGTGCCAGCAGTTTTCGACGGAAGGGGGAAGCTTTCTTT.

The chain joins TRBV30 to TRBJ2-2; TRBD1 might be the D (5 bases). Germline V gene data show CDR1 as GTSNPN and CDR2 as SVGIG (reference sequence). Trimming took off 5 bases at V and 6 bases at J, with 10 bases between the two ends. The CDR3 sequence is 12 residues long. The CDR3 is CAWFQGAGELFF. The DNA for the CDR3 is TGTGCCTGGTTCCAGGGTGCCGGGGAGCTGTTTTTT.

This clonotype was recorded many times. This rearrangement joins TRBV7-2 to TRBJ2-7; 11 nucleotides match TRBD1. Germline-derived CDR1 and CDR2 are SGHTA and FQGNSA. V trimming: 3 bases; J trimming: 7 bases; junction bases outside the gene matches: 2. The CDR3 totals 13 residues. The CDR3 sequence: CASSLDRGREQYF. DNA of the CDR3: TGTGCCAGCAGCTTGGACAGGGGGCGAGAGCAGTACTTC.

This clonotype was recorded many times. The chain uses TRBV20-1 and TRBJ2-7; D gene unclear. Looked up from germline, CDR1 is DFQATT and CDR2 is SNEGSKA (reference sequence). The CDR3 sequence is 14 residues long. The ends were cut back, 7 bases at V and 4 bases at J, with 20 bases in the middle. Here the CDR3 DNA reads TGCAGTGGGTCCCTAGTACAAATATCATACGAGCAGTACTTC. Translation gives CSGSLVQISYEQYF.

The sample holds many counts of this clonotype. The rearrangement links TRBV20-1 to TRBJ2-7, with 9 bases that match TRBD2. V gave up 2 bases and J gave up 4 bases; unmatched junction bases: 12. The CDR3 covers 16 residues. Germline V gives CDR1 DFQATT, CDR2 SNEGSKA (reference sequence). The CDR3 loop reads CSARYLAGGLSYEQYF. DNA for the CDR3: TGCAGTGCTAGATATCTTGCGGGGGGGCTTTCTTACGAGCAGTACTTC.

This chain links TRBV11-2 with TRBJ2-5, with D unresolved. This CDR3 comprises 14 residues. The germline V and J ends were trimmed by 5 bases and 5 bases, with 15 bases remaining between them. The germline CDR1 and CDR2 sequences are SGHAT and FQNNGV. The CDR3 protein is CASSQPVAQETQYF. The CDR3, as DNA: TGTGCCAGCAGCCAACCGGTTGCCCAGGAGACCCAGTACTTC.

This clonotype appeared many times. The chain employs TRBV6-2 or TRBV6-3 and TRBJ2-2; 9 nucleotides align to TRBD2. The germline gives CDR1 MNHEY, CDR2 SVGEGT. V gave up 6 bases and J gave up 0 bases; unmatched junction bases: 11. The CDR3 is made up of 18 amino acids. This CDR3 reads CASRSKWSGGPNTGELFF. The CDR3, as DNA: TGTGCCAGCAGATCCAAGTGGAGCGGGGGGCCGAACACCGGGGAGCTGTTTTTT.

This clonotype appeared many times. The chain couples TRBV7-9 to TRBJ2-7; a weak D match, TRBD1 (5 bases). There are 13 residues in the CDR3. Trimming cost V 2 bases and J 5 bases, with 10 bases left between them. Germline assignment: CDR1 SEHNR and CDR2 FQNEAQ (reference sequence). CDR3 loop: CASSLWLGDEQYF. The DNA of the CDR3 is TGTGCCAGCAGCTTATGGTTAGGGGACGAGCAGTACTTC.

In the case of this clonotype: The junction shows a germline mismatch at one end, possibly a read error. The J gene is TRBJ2-4, the V gene TRBV2, with D uncertain. This CDR3 has 13 amino acids. The germline gives CDR1 SNHLY, CDR2 FYNNEI. The CDR3 region is CAGYSLAKNIKYF. The CDR3 DNA is TGTGCCGGCTACTCGTTAGCCAAAAACATTAAGTACTTC. Combining the CDR3 with reference TRBV2 and TRBJ2-4 gives the whole variable domain EPEVTQTPSHQVTQMGQEVILRCVPISNHLYFYWYRQILGQKVEFLVSFYNNEISEKSEIFDDQFSVERPDGSNFTLKIRSTKLEDSAMYFCAGYSLAKNIKYFGAGTRLSVL.

Only a few counts were recorded for this clonotype. The V and J genes are TRBV9 and TRBJ2-2, with a possible D match to TRBD2 (6 bases). From germline, CDR1 is SGDLS and CDR2 YYNGEE. The V and J ends lost 3 bases and 8 bases respectively, with 14 bases between them. The CDR3 runs 14 residues. This CDR3 is CASSGEGGEGELFF. CDR3 bases: TGTGCCAGCAGCGGCGAGGGCGGGGAGGGGGAGCTGTTTTTT. Full variable domain (missing parts from reference TRBV9 and TRBJ2-2): DSGVTQTPKHLITATGQRVTLRCSPRSGDLSVYWYQQSLDQGLQFLIQYYNGEERAKGNILERFSAQQFPDLHSELNLSSLELGDSALYFCASSGEGGEGELFFGEGSRLTVL.

Ten or more counts support this clonotype. This chain links TRBV7-8 with TRBJ1-5; 7 bases agree with TRBD1. The CDR3 is 16 amino acids. Germline CDR1 reads SGHVS; CDR2 reads FQNEAQ. The ends lost 9 bases at V and 0 bases at J; junction bases unmatched: 11. The DNA of the CDR3 is TGTGCCAGTAAACTAGGGACAGCGGATAGCAATCAGCCCCAGCATTTT. It codes for CASKLGTADSNQPQHF.